Sequencing of this T cell receptor beta chain was carried out in a study of blood T cell repertoires in COVID-19. Study background: The United States, Italy and Spain supplied acute and convalescent COVID-19 samples.

Original analysis: Estimation of nucleated cell counts was performed using reference gene primer amplification. Profiling relied on immunoSEQ multiplex PCR, and the TCRdb table lists in-frame clones only, not all of them. The V and J calls and the clone size are those of that table, but D and trimming were determined from the DNA. The sample lists about 280,000 clones; roughly 85% were seen once. V lost 3 bases, J lost 6 bases, and 6 bases stayed unmatched. The CDR3 has 15 residues. Germline CDR1 reads SNHLY; CDR2 reads FYNNEI. The chain has TRBV2 and TRBJ2-3, with 10 nucleotides matching TRBD2. This sequence was found in a man between 50 and 59 years old with active or convalescent COVID-19. Sequencing was done on a sample of peripheral blood. CDR3 bases: TGTGCCAGCAGTGACCTAGCGGGAGATGGTGATACGCAGTATTTT. It translates to CASSDLAGDGDTQYF. The full variable domain, rest sourced from reference TRBV2 and TRBJ2-3, is EPEVTQTPSHQVTQMGQEVILRCVPISNHLYFYWYRQILGQKVEFLVSFYNNEISEKSEIFDDQFSVERPDGSNFTLKIRSTKLEDSAMYFCASSDLAGDGDTQYFGPGTRLTVL.